These 20 T cell receptor beta chains share one sample of origin, sequenced in a study of blood T cells in healthy people across ages. Primers used in a second PCR of roughly 6 to 12 cycles were a sample-barcoded 5' primer and a J-beta primer mix. TCRdb reprocessed the 5' RACE reads via MiXCR and lists one record per CDR3 protein. This sample has about 1.7 million distinct CDR3 sequences, with 28% found just once. Sequencing input: blood. These receptors were obtained from a woman between 25 and 40 years old in good health.

The table lists this clonotype with a few counts. Given a much more abundant clone one base away, this may be a read error. The chain recombines TRBV12-3 or TRBV12-4 with TRBJ2-6; perhaps TRBD1 as D (5 bases). Trimming took off 7 bases at V and 1 base at J, with 8 bases between the two ends. The length of the CDR3 is 14 residues. CDR3 nucleotide sequence: TGTGCCAGCACCCCAGGGTCTGGGGCCAACGTCCTGACTTTC. Translated, it gives CASTPGSGANVLTF.

This clonotype was detected only a few times. The chain is built from TRBV12-3 or TRBV12-4 and TRBJ1-6; TRBD1 matches 9 bases. This CDR3 region has 15 residues. V shed 6 bases and J 7 bases; nucleotides not matched to a gene: 7. The CDR3 sequence: CASSRWTGVNSPLHF. The DNA for the CDR3 is TGTGCCAGCAGCCGATGGACAGGGGTCAATTCACCCCTCCACTTT.

The chain recombines TRBV6-2 or TRBV6-3 with TRBJ1-5; TRBD1 matches 10 bases. The CDR3 has 16 residues. Germline values: CDR1 MNHEY, CDR2 SVGEGT. Germline trimming cut 2 bases from V and 6 bases from J; bases unmatched to any gene: 7. The CDR3 DNA sequence: TGTGCCAGCAGTTACGCAGACAGGGGGCTCGGTCAGCCCCAGCATTTT. Translation: CASSYADRGLGQPQHF.

This clonotype has just a few counts. The CDR3 coding sequence is TGTGCCAGCAGACCACCAGGGATAGGACAGCCCCAGCATTTT. This translates into CASRPPGIGQPQHF. This chain connects TRBV7-2 to TRBJ1-5, with a possible D match to TRBD1 (5 bases). Looked up from germline, CDR1 is SGHTA and CDR2 is FQGNSA. V was clipped by 6 bases and J by 7 bases, with 16 bases between them. CDR3 length: 14 amino acids.

The chain has TRBV7-2 and TRBJ1-5; tentative D call: TRBD1 (6 bases). The germline V and J ends were trimmed by 1 base and 5 bases, with 12 bases remaining between them. This CDR3 contains 15 residues. Germline loops: CDR1 SGHTA, CDR2 FQGNSA. In DNA, the CDR3 is TGTGCCAGCAGCTTAGATACAGGGTCGCATCAGCCCCAGCATTTT. It translates to CASSLDTGSHQPQHF.

This clonotype came up a few times. This chain links TRBV3-1 with TRBJ2-7; weak D call: TRBD2 (5 bases). V gave up 4 bases and J gave up 3 bases, with 10 bases separating them. Looked up from germline, CDR1 is LGHDT and CDR2 is YNNKEL (reference sequence). This CDR3 region has 13 residues. The CDR3 DNA is TGTGCCAGCAGCCGAGGGCCTTTCTACGAGCAGTACTTC. Translating it yields CASSRGPFYEQYF.

This clonotype was observed a handful of times. The rearrangement joins TRBV7-9 to TRBJ1-2; 7 positions agree with TRBD1. The germline V gene has CDR1 SEHNR and CDR2 FQNEAQ (reference sequence). V shed 5 bases, J shed 0 bases, and the junction held 9 bases outside the gene matches. The length of the CDR3 is 16 residues. The DNA for the CDR3 is TGTGCCAGCAGCCCCCCTCTAGGGGGCCCTAACTATGGCTACACCTTC. Translation: CASSPPLGGPNYGYTF.

The CDR3 region has the DNA TGCGCCAGCTTGGAGTTGCGGGGGGGCCAAGAGCAGTTCTTC. Translated, it gives CASLELRGGQEQFF. The V gene is TRBV5-1, the J gene TRBJ2-1, with 9 bases lining up with TRBD2. The CDR3 sequence is 14 residues long. V lost 7 bases and J lost 10; bases outside the gene matches: 12. Per the germline V gene, CDR1 is SGHRS and CDR2 is YFSETQ.

The chain joins TRBV12-3 or TRBV12-4 to TRBJ1-2; D is undetermined. V was trimmed by 3 bases and J by 12 bases, leaving 14 bases between them. This CDR3 is built from 12 residues. The CDR3 DNA reads as TGTGCCAGCAGTTTTCTGGGAGGAGGCAACACCTTC. Its translation is CASSFLGGGNTF.

This clonotype showed up many times. The rearrangement joins TRBV4-3 to TRBJ2-5; tentatively, D is TRBD2 (6 bases). V lost 0 bases to trimming and J lost 5 bases, with 10 bases between them. Per the germline V gene, CDR1 is LGHNA and CDR2 is YSLEER. There are 14 residues in the CDR3. DNA for the CDR3: TGCGCCAGCAGCCAAGAGGGGAGGTTGGAGACCCAGTACTTC. Protein: CASSQEGRLETQYF.

This CDR3 reads CASSGRLVETQYF. CDR3 nucleotides: TGTGCCAGCAGTGGGCGACTAGTAGAGACCCAGTACTTC. The chain couples TRBV2 to TRBJ2-5; perhaps TRBD2 as D (6 bases). The CDR3 is 13 residues long. Germline values: CDR1 SNHLY, CDR2 FYNNEI. Trimming left V 4 bases short and J 4 bases short, with 10 bases between.

On this clonotype itself: Germline and junction disagree at one end, which may indicate a read error. The V and J genes are TRBV7-3 and TRBJ1-1; no clear D. Germline CDR1 and CDR2: SGHTA and FQGTGA. The CDR3 extends over 13 amino acids. The CDR3 DNA is TGTGCCAGCAGCTTAATTTCTGGCACTGAAGCTCTCTTT. It is translated as CASSLISGTEALF.

The chain has TRBV2 and TRBJ1-6; weak D call: TRBD1 (5 bases). Germline V CDR1 and CDR2: SNHLY, FYNNEI. The CDR3 extends over 14 amino acids. Trimming took off 3 bases at V and 7 bases at J, with 10 bases between the two ends. DNA of the CDR3: TGTGCCAGCAGTGAGGAGGGGCGGAATTCACCCCTCCACTTT. Its protein product is CASSEEGRNSPLHF. Complete variable domain (other parts from reference TRBV2 and TRBJ1-6): EPEVTQTPSHQVTQMGQEVILRCVPISNHLYFYWYRQILGQKVEFLVSFYNNEISEKSEIFDDQFSVERPDGSNFTLKIRSTKLEDSAMYFCASSEEGRNSPLHFGNGTRLTVT.

The genes are TRBV28 and TRBJ2-6; D is unresolved. Germline V gene lookup returns CDR1 MDHEN and CDR2 SYDVKM. V was trimmed by 0 bases and J by 4 bases, leaving 7 bases between them. This CDR3 is 15 amino acids long. The CDR3 protein is CASSLWAAGANVLTF. In nucleotides, the CDR3 is TGTGCCAGCAGTTTATGGGCGGCGGGGGCCAACGTCCTGACTTTC.

Notes on this clonotype: A single base separates this from a much larger clone, so it may be a read error. The chain employs TRBV7-9 and TRBJ2-1; D call uncertain. This CDR3 is built from 14 residues. Germline V gene sequence: CDR1 SEHNR, CDR2 FQNEAQ (reference sequence). CDR3 region: CTSSLESSYNEQFF. In DNA, the CDR3 is TGTACCAGCAGCTTAGAGAGCTCCTACAATGAGCAGTTCTTC.

This clonotype was counted a single time. The V gene is TRBV20-1, the J gene TRBJ1-5; D gene unclear. Per germline, CDR1 DFQATT and CDR2 SNEGSKA (reference sequence). V lost 1 base, J lost 4 bases, and 11 bases lay in between. The CDR3 extends over 14 amino acids. CDR3 in amino acids: CSARGGVGNQPQHF. The CDR3 DNA reads TGCAGTGCTAGAGGCGGGGTCGGGAATCAGCCCCAGCATTTT.

Only a few counts were recorded for this clonotype. The chain employs TRBV27 and TRBJ2-1; TRBD2 matches at 9 bases. The J segment lost 4 bases and the V segment lost 4 bases, leaving 5 bases of the junction unmatched. Germline loops: CDR1 MNHEY, CDR2 SMNVEV (reference sequence). The CDR3 runs 15 residues. In DNA form, the CDR3 reads TGTGCCAGCAGTTGGGGAACTAGCGGGTACAATGAGCAGTTCTTC. It yields the protein CASSWGTSGYNEQFF.

The chain couples TRBV3-1 to TRBJ1-2; D is uncertain. Germline CDR1 is LGHDT and CDR2 is YNNKEL (reference sequence). Trimming pared 1 base from V and 2 bases from J, leaving 8 bases between. This CDR3 has 14 amino acids. In DNA, the CDR3 is TGTGCCAGCAGCCAAGTCTTGGGGAACTATGGCTACACCTTC. It codes for CASSQVLGNYGYTF.

The chain recombines TRBV7-2 with TRBJ2-2, with D perhaps matching TRBD2 (6 bases). This CDR3 region has 13 residues. Trimming shortened V by 6 bases and J by 11 bases, and 16 bases separated the two germline ends. Germline CDR1 is SGHTA and CDR2 is FQGNSA. The CDR3 nucleotides read TGTGCCAGCAGGGGGACCATAGGGACTGAGCTGTTTTTT. Its translation: CASRGTIGTELFF.

This clonotype appeared a few times. The rearrangement joins TRBV6-2 or TRBV6-3 to TRBJ1-1; D unresolved. The CDR3 totals 16 residues. In germline, CDR1 is MNHEY, CDR2 SVGEGT. Deletions cut 8 bases from V and 2 bases from J, with 21 bases between. This chain's CDR3 is CASWGQAAPRNTEAFF. CDR3 nucleotides: TGTGCCAGCTGGGGTCAGGCAGCGCCAAGAAACACTGAAGCTTTCTTT.